Listed below are T cell receptor beta chains from one sample, sequenced in a study of OX40 agonist ivuxolimab in advanced cancers. The table came from immunoSEQ multiplex PCR; TCRdb's copy has only in-frame clones and leaves some out. The sample consists of roughly 20,000 clones, roughly nine tenths of them appearing once. This specimen was CD4+ or CD8+ T cells sorted from blood, taken in a trial of the OX40 agonist ivuxolimab. These receptors all stem from an adult with an advanced solid tumor such as melanoma, head and neck, liver or kidney cancer. Each CDR3 is given with its conserved first and last residue. A D gene is named only where the DNA matches it firmly. Expanded clones are given a class, and other clones once, few, many or no size at all.

v_call	j_call	clone_size	d_call	cdr3_nt	cdr3_aa
TRBV11-2	TRBJ2-7	NA	TRBD1	TGTGCCAGCAGCCTCGACAGGGTTTCGTCCTACGAGCAGTACTTC	CASSLDRVSSYEQYF
TRBV7-3	TRBJ2-1	NA	TRBD2	TGTGCCAGCAGCCGACTAGCGGACTACAATGAGCAGTTCTTC	CASSRLADYNEQFF
TRBV5-8	TRBJ2-7	NA	NA	TGTGCCAGCAGCTGGTGGTTTAGATACGAGCAGTACTTC	CASSWWFRYEQYF
TRBV5-1	TRBJ1-1	NA	NA	TGCGCCAGCAGCTTCCAGGGGAACACTGAAGCTTTCTTT	CASSFQGNTEAFF
TRBV4-3	TRBJ2-7	NA	TRBD1	TGCGCCAGCAGCCAAGGAACCCCACAGGGGACCGTCGTTGGTTACGAGCAGTACTTC	CASSQGTPQGTVVGYEQYF
TRBV5-4	TRBJ1-2	NA	NA	TGTGCCAGCAGCTTGGTAGGGGCAGATGGCTACACCTTC	CASSLVGADGYTF
TRBV18	TRBJ2-3	NA	NA	TGTGCCAGCTCACCTCTAGAGCGGACGGATACGCAGTATTTT	CASSPLERTDTQYF
TRBV5-1	TRBJ2-2	NA	NA	TGCGCCAGCAGCTTGGCCCAGCACGTACGTGGCGGGGAGCTGTTTTTT	CASSLAQHVRGGELFF
TRBV19	TRBJ1-1	few	NA	TGTGCCAGTAGTATAGGGGGGGGAGGCACTGAAGCTTTCTTT	CASSIGGGGTEAFF
TRBV7-9	TRBJ2-3	once	NA	TGTGCCAGCAGCTTCAATCCCGCACGAACAGATACGCAGTATTTT	CASSFNPARTDTQYF
TRBV9	TRBJ2-3	NA	NA	TGTGCCAGCAGCGCGGGCACCCTAGGTACAGATACGCAGTATTTT	CASSAGTLGTDTQYF
TRBV19	TRBJ1-5	NA	TRBD1	TGTGCCAGTACTCTCGGAGGACAGGGAAATCAGCCCCAGCATTTT	CASTLGGQGNQPQHF
TRBV2	TRBJ2-1	NA	NA	TGTGCCAGCAGGACGGGGACCTCGGGTGAGCAGTTCTTC	CASRTGTSGEQFF
TRBV7-2	TRBJ2-7	NA	NA	TGTGCCAGCAGCTTAGCCCGGGGCTACGAGCAGTACTTC	CASSLARGYEQYF
TRBV18	TRBJ2-7	NA	NA	TGTGCCAGCTCACCGAGCCGGACCTACGAGCAGTACTTC	CASSPSRTYEQYF
TRBV2	TRBJ1-2	few	NA	TGTGCCGGTGGGGTACAGAGCTATGGCTACACCTTC	CAGGVQSYGYTF
TRBV7-8	TRBJ2-3	NA	TRBD2	TGTGCCAGCAGCCAGGGACTAGCGGGGAGCACAGATACGCAGTATTTT	CASSQGLAGSTDTQYF
TRBV10-1	TRBJ2-2	NA	TRBD1	TGCGCCACCTCCGGACAGGTGGCCGGGGAGCTGTTTTTT	CATSGQVAGELFF
TRBV19	TRBJ2-1	NA	TRBD1	TGTGCCACCCTAAGGGGGCCCAATGAGCAGTTCTTC	CATLRGPNEQFF
TRBV7-3	TRBJ2-1	NA	TRBD2	TGTGCCAGCAGACCGACTAGCGGGGGTGGTGAGCAGTTCTTC	CASRPTSGGGEQFF
TRBV11-2	TRBJ1-4	NA	NA	TGTGCCAGCAGCTCAACTTGGGTGCGGGAAAAACTGTTTTTT	CASSSTWVREKLFF
TRBV5-4	TRBJ1-4	NA	NA	TGTGCCAGCAGCTTGGTGTCTAGAGGTAATGAAAAACTGTTTTTT	CASSLVSRGNEKLFF
TRBV7-2	TRBJ2-7	NA	NA	TGTGCCAGCAGCACCCGGGAGCGCTCCTACGAGCAGTACTTC	CASSTRERSYEQYF
TRBV30	TRBJ1-3	NA	TRBD1	TGTGCCTGGAGTGTACCCAGGGGGACTGGAAACACCATATATTTT	CAWSVPRGTGNTIYF
TRBV7-6	TRBJ2-7	NA	TRBD2	TGTGCCAGCAGCCTAGGGACTAGCGGGAGTCTCTCCTACGAGCAGTACTTC	CASSLGTSGSLSYEQYF
TRBV2	TRBJ1-3	NA	NA	TGTGCCAGCACCTTACAGGACCTTTACCCCTCTGGAAACACCATATATTTT	CASTLQDLYPSGNTIYF
TRBV6-5	TRBJ1-1	NA	TRBD1	TGTGCCAGCAGACCCATCGACAGGGCCGGAACTGAAGCTTTCTTT	CASRPIDRAGTEAFF
TRBV5-6	TRBJ2-7	NA	NA	TGTGCCAGCAGCTTGGCCGCTTCCTACGAGCAGTACTTC	CASSLAASYEQYF
TRBV10-3	TRBJ2-5	NA	TRBD1	TGTGCCATCAGTTCTGGACAGGGACAAAAAGAGACCCAGTACTTC	CAISSGQGQKETQYF
TRBV5-4	TRBJ2-4	NA	NA	TGTGCCAGCAGCTTGGGCAGCTCTCGGGACATTCAGTACTTC	CASSLGSSRDIQYF
TRBV7-3	TRBJ2-2	NA	TRBD1	TGTGCCAGCAGCCCCAGGGGGCCGAACACCGGGGAGCTGTTTTTT	CASSPRGPNTGELFF
TRBV19	TRBJ2-4	NA	TRBD1	TGTGCCAGTACCGACTCCGGGACAGGGCAAAACATTCAGTACTTC	CASTDSGTGQNIQYF
TRBV2	TRBJ2-7	once	NA	TGTGCCAGCAGATGGCAGGGGATGACCTACGAGCAGTACTTC	CASRWQGMTYEQYF
TRBV5-4	TRBJ2-2	NA	TRBD2	TGTGCCAGCAGCTTGGGGACTAGCGGGGGGGCTAACGGGGAGCTGTTTTTT	CASSLGTSGGANGELFF
TRBV6-6	TRBJ1-2	NA	TRBD1	TGTGCCAGCAGTTATAACCGGGACAGGGGGGGTGGCTACACCTTC	CASSYNRDRGGGYTF
TRBV30	TRBJ2-5	NA	NA	TGTGCCTGGAGTGATCAGGGGACGGAGACCCAGTACTTC	CAWSDQGTETQYF
TRBV13	TRBJ1-6	few	NA	TGTGCCAGCAGCTTAAATTCCTCACCCCTCCACTTT	CASSLNSSPLHF
TRBV9	TRBJ1-5	NA	NA	TGTGCCAGCAGCGGGGGACCGCTTAGCAATCAGCCCCAGCATTTT	CASSGGPLSNQPQHF
TRBV5-4	TRBJ1-1	NA	TRBD1	TGTGCCAGCAGCACTTCCCAGGGGGCCATGAACACTGAAGCTTTCTTT	CASSTSQGAMNTEAFF
TRBV7-3	TRBJ2-7	NA	NA	TGTGCCAGCAGCTTAGTCGGGCGGGACGACGAGCAGTACTTC	CASSLVGRDDEQYF
TRBV29-1	TRBJ1-1	NA	NA	TGCAGCGTTGGAGGGGCCAGCCTGAACACTGAAGCTTTCTTT	CSVGGASLNTEAFF
TRBV9	TRBJ2-3	NA	TRBD2	TGTGCCAGCAGCGTAGAGACTAGCGAGGCAGATACGCAGTATTTT	CASSVETSEADTQYF
TRBV2	TRBJ2-5	NA	TRBD2	TGTGCCAGCAGTGACCGGGGGGGGGAGACCCAGTACTTC	CASSDRGGETQYF
TRBV4-2	TRBJ2-2	NA	TRBD2	TGTGCCAGCAGCCCCAGCGGTGCGGGGGGGCCGAACACCGGGGAGCTGTTTTTT	CASSPSGAGGPNTGELFF
TRBV2	TRBJ2-7	NA	NA	TGTGCCAGCAGGAGTGACAGGACCTACGAGCAGTACTTC	CASRSDRTYEQYF
TRBV19	TRBJ2-1	NA	NA	TGTGCCAGTAGTAATGGGGGAAACTACTACAATGAGCAGTTCTTC	CASSNGGNYYNEQFF
TRBV5-5	TRBJ1-2	few	NA	TGTGCCAGCAGCTCGTTAGGGGGTCTGACAGAAGGCTACACCTTC	CASSSLGGLTEGYTF
TRBV10-3	TRBJ2-1	NA	NA	TGTGCCATCAGTGAGCAGGGGGGTTACAATGAGCAGTTCTTC	CAISEQGGYNEQFF
TRBV6-5	TRBJ2-6	NA	NA	TGTGCCAGCAGTTACCAGGGCTCTGGGGCCAACGTCCTGACTTTC	CASSYQGSGANVLTF
TRBV21-1	TRBJ1-5	NA	NA	TGTGCCAGCGTGGCGGGGACTAATCAGCCCCAGCATTTT	CASVAGTNQPQHF
TRBV5-4	TRBJ2-2	NA	TRBD2	TGTGCCAGCAGCCTTCTTAGCGGGGAGAACACCGGGGAGCTGTTTTTT	CASSLLSGENTGELFF
TRBV4-1	TRBJ2-3	NA	NA	TGCGCCAGCAGCCAAGAGGACGGGGCGGCAGATACGCAGTATTTT	CASSQEDGAADTQYF
TRBV5-3	TRBJ2-7	once	NA	TGTGCCAGAAGCTTGGACCGCGGGGGCTGTACCTACGAGCAGTACTTC	CARSLDRGGCTYEQYF